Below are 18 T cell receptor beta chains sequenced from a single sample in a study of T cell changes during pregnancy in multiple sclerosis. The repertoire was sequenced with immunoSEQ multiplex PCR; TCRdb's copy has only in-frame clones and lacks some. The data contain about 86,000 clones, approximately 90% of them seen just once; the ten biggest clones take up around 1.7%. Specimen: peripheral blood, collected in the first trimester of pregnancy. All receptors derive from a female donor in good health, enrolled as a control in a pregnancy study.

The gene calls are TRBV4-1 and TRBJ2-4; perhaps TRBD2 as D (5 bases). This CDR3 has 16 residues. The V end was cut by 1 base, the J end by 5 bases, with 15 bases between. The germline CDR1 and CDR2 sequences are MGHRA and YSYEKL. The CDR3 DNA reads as TGCGCCAGCAGCCAAGTGTTCGGCGGGTCCCAAAACATTCAGTACTTC. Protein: CASSQVFGGSQNIQYF.

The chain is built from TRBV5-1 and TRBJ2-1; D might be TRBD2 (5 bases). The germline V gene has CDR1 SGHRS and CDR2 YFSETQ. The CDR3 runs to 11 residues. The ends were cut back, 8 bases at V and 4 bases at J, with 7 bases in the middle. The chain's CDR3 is CASGEYNEQFF. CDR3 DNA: TGCGCCAGTGGGGAGTACAATGAGCAGTTCTTC.

The CDR3 region has the DNA TGCAGCGGCCTCCCCGGCGGTAACACTGAAGCTTTCTTT. This codes for CSGLPGGNTEAFF. This rearrangement joins TRBV29-1 to TRBJ1-1; D not resolved. The CDR3 sequence is 13 residues long. V lost 7 bases and J 2 bases, leaving 14 bases between the germline ends. Per the germline V gene, CDR1 is SQVTM and CDR2 is ANQGSEA.

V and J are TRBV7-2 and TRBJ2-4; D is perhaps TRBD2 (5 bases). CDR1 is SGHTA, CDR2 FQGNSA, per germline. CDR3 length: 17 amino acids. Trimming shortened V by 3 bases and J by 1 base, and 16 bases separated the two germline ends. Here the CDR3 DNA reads TGTGCCAGCAGCTTCGGGATTACCCTAGGGGCCAAAAACATTCAGTACTTC. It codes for CASSFGITLGAKNIQYF.

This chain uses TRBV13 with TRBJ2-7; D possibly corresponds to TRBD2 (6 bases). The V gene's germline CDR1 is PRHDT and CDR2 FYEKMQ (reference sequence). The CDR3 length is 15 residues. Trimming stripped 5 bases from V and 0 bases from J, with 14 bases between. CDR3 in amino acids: CASSPGDGSSYEQYF. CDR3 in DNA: TGTGCCAGCAGCCCCGGGGACGGGAGCTCCTACGAGCAGTACTTC.

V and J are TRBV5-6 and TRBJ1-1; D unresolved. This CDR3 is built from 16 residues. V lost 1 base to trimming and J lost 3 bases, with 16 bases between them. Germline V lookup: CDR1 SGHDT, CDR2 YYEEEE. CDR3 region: CASSLKAARRDTEAFF. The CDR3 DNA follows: TGTGCCAGCAGCTTGAAGGCAGCCAGGCGGGACACTGAAGCTTTCTTT.

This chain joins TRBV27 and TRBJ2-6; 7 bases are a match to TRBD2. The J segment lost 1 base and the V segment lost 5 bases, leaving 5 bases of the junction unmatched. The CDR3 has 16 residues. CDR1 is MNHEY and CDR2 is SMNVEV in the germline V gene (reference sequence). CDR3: CASSKGLTSGANVLTF. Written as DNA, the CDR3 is TGTGCCAGCAGTAAGGGACTAACTTCTGGGGCCAACGTCCTGACTTTC.

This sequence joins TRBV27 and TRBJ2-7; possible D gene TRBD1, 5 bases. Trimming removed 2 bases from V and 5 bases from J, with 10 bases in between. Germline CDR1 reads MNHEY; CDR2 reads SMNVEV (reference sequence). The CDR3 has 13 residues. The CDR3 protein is CASSLQGSHEQYF. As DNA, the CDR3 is TGTGCCAGCAGTTTACAGGGTTCTCACGAGCAGTACTTC.

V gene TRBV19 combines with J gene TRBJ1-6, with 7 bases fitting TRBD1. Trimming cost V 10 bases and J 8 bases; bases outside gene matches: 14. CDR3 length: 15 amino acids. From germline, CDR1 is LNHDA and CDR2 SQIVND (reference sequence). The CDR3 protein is CATSNRRDRDSPLHF. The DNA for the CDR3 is TGTGCCACATCCAACCGCCGGGACAGAGATTCACCCCTCCACTTT.

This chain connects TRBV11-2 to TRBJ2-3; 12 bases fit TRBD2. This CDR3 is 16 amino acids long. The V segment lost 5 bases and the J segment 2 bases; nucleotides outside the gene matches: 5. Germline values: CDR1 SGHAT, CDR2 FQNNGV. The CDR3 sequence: CASSAGLAGNTDTQYF. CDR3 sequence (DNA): TGTGCCAGCAGCGCCGGACTAGCGGGGAACACAGATACGCAGTATTTT.

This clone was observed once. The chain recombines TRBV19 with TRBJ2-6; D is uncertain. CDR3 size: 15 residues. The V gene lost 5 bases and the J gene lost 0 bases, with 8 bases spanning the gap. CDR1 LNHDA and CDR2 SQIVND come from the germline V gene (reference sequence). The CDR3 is CASSLAVSGANVLTF. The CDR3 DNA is TGTGCCAGTAGTTTGGCTGTCTCTGGGGCCAACGTCCTGACTTTC.

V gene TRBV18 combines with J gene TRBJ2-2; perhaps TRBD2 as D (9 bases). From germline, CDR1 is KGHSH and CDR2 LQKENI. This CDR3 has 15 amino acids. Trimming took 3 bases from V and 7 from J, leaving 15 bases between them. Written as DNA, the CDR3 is TGTGCCAGCTCACCCCTAGCGGGGACAGGCGGGGAGCTGTTTTTT. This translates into CASSPLAGTGGELFF.

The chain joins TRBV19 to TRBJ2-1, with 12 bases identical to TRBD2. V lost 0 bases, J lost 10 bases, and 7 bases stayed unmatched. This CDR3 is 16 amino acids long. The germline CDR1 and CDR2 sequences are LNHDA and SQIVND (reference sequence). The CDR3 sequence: CASSIDLLAGGREQFF. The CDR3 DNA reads TGTGCCAGTAGTATAGATCTCCTAGCGGGGGGGCGAGAGCAGTTCTTC.

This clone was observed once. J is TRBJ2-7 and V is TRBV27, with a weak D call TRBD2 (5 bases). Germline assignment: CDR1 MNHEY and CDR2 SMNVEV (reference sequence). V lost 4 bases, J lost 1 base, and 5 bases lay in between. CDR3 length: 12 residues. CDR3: CASSSGSYEQYF. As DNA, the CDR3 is TGTGCCAGCAGTTCGGGGTCCTACGAGCAGTACTTC.

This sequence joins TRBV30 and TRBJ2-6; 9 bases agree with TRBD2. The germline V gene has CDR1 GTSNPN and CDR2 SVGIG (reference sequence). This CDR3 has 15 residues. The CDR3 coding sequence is TGTGTGCTAAGCGGGGGGTTGTCTGGGGCCAACGTCCTGACTTTC. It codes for CVLSGGLSGANVLTF.

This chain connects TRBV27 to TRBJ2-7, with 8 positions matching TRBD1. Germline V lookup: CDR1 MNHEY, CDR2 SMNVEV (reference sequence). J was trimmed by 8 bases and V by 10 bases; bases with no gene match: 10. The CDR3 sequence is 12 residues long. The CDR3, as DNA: TGTGCCATTTGGACAGGGTCGGGCAAGCAGTACTTC. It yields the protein CAIWTGSGKQYF.

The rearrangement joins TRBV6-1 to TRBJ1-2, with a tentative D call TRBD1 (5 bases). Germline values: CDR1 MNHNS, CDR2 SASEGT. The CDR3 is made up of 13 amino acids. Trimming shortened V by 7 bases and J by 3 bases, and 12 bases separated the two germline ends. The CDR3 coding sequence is TGTGCCAGCACCTCCTGGGGCGACTATGGCTACACCTTC. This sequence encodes CASTSWGDYGYTF.

As DNA, the CDR3 is TGTGCCAGCAGACCGACAGGGGCCGTCTCCTACGAGCAGTACTTC. This sequence encodes CASRPTGAVSYEQYF. This chain joins TRBV28 and TRBJ2-7, with TRBD1 matching 8 bases. Germline CDR1 and CDR2: MDHEN and SYDVKM. The junction had 7 bases not matched to a gene; V was cut back by 6 bases and J by 0 bases. This CDR3 spans 15 amino acids.